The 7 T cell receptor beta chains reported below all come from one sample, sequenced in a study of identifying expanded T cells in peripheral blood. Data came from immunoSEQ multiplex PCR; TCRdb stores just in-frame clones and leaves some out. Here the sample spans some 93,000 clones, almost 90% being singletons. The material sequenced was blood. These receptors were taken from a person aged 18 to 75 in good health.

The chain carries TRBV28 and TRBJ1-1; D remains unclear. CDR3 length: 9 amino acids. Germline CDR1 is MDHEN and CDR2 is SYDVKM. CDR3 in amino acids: CAGNTEAFF. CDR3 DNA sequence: TGTGCGGGAAACACTGAAGCTTTCTTT.

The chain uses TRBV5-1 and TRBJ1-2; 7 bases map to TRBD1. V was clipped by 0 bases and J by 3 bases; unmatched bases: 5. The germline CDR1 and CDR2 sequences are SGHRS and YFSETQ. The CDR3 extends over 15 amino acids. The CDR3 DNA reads TGCGCCAGCAGCTTGGGACAGGGATACGACTATGGCTACACCTTC. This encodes CASSLGQGYDYGYTF.

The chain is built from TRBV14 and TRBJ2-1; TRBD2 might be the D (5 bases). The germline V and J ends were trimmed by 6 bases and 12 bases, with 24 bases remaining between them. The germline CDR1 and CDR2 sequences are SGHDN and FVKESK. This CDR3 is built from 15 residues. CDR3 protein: CASSLSWEINRGQFF. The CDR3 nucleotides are TGTGCCAGCAGTCTATCTTGGGAGATCAATCGGGGGCAGTTCTTC.

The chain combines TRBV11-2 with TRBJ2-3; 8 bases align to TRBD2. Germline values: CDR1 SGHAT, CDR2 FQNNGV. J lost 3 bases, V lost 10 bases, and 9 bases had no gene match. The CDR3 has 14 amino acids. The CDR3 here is CATGAGVVTDTQYF. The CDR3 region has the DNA TGTGCCACCGGAGCGGGAGTGGTGACAGATACGCAGTATTTT.

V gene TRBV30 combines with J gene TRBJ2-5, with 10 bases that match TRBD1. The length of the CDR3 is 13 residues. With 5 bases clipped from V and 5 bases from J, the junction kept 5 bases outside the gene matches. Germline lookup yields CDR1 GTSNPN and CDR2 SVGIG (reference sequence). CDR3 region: CAWDGTGEETQYF. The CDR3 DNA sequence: TGTGCCTGGGACGGGACAGGGGAGGAGACCCAGTACTTC.

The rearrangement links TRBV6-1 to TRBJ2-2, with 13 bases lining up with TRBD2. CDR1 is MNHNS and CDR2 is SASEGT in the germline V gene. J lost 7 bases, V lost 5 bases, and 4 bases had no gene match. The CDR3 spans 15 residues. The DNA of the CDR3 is TGTGCCAGCAGTACTAGCGGGGGGGACGTCGGGGAGCTGTTTTTT. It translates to CASSTSGGDVGELFF.

This chain's CDR3 is CASSVEGQGMSDTQYF. CDR3 sequence (DNA): TGTGCCAGCAGCGTAGAGGGACAGGGTATGTCAGATACGCAGTATTTT. The chain has TRBV9 and TRBJ2-3; TRBD1 agrees at 9 bases. The CDR3 length is 16 residues. Germline CDR1 and CDR2: SGDLS and YYNGEE. The V and J ends lost 0 bases and 4 bases, in that order; junction bases with no gene match: 6.